The sequence of this T cell receptor (beta chain) was determined in a study of CD8+ T cells in alopecia areata. In each case, RNA was isolated and then reverse transcribed into cDNA as the sequencing template. Assay: immunoSEQ multiplex PCR; the TCRdb copy retains only in-frame clones and omits some. The table has more than 90,000 clones, around two fifths seen once. V was clipped by 5 bases and J by 2 bases, with 13 bases between them. Per germline, CDR1 SGHVS and CDR2 FQNEAQ. The CDR3 sequence is 15 residues long. Sequencing was performed on CD4+ T cells sorted from blood. V is TRBV7-8 and J is TRBJ1-5; TRBD1 might be the D (6 bases). This TCR was sampled from a human donor with alopecia areata. The CDR3 here is CASSPVRGRNQPQHF. CDR3 sequence (DNA): TGTGCCAGCAGCCCCGTCAGGGGACGCAATCAGCCCCAGCATTTT. The variable domain in full, completed from reference TRBV7-8 and TRBJ1-5, reads GAGVSQSPRYKVAKRGQDVALRCDPISGHVSLFWYQQALGQGPEFLTYFQNEAQLDKSGLPSDRFFAERPEGSVSTLKIQRTQQEDSAVYLCASSPVRGRNQPQHFGDGTRLSIL.